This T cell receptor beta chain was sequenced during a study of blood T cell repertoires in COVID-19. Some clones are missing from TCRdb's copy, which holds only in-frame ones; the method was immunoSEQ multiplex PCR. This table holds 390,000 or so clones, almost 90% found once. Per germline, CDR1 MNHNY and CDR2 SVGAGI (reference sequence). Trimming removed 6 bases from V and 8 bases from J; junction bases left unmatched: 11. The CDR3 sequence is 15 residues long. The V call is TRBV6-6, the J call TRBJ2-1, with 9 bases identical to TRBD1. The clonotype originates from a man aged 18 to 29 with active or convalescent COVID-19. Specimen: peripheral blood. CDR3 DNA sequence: TGTGCCAGCAGGTTAGGGACAGGGTTTAGAGATGAGCAGTTCTTC. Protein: CASRLGTGFRDEQFF.